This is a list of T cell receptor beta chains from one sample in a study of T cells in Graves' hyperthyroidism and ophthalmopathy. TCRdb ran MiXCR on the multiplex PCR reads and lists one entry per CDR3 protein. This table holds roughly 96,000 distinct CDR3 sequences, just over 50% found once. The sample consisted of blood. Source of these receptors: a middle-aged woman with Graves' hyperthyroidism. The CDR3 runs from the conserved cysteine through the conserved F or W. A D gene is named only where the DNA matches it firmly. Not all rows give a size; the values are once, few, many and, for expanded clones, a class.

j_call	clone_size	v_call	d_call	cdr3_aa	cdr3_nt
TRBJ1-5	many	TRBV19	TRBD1	CASSPGTGGIGQPQHF	TGTGCCAGTAGTCCCGGGACAGGGGGCATTGGTCAGCCCCAGCATTTT
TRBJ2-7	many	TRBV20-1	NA	CSASVKGEQYF	TGCAGTGCTAGCGTCAAGGGCGAGCAGTACTTC
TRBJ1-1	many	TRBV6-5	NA	CASSYYTEAFF	TGTGCCAGCAGTTACTACACTGAAGCTTTCTTT
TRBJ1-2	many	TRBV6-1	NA	CASSGVQTRYTF	TGTGCCAGCAGTGGGGTACAGACGCGCTACACCTTC
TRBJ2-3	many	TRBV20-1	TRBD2	CSAETSGRDTQYF	TGCAGTGCCGAGACTAGCGGGAGGGATACGCAGTATTTT
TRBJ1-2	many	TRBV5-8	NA	CASSPAGDYGYTF	TGTGCCAGCAGCCCGGCGGGGGATTATGGCTACACCTTC
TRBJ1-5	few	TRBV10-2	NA	CASSETPGLGNQPQHF	TGCGCCAGCAGTGAGACCCCAGGGCTTGGGAATCAGCCCCAGCATTTT
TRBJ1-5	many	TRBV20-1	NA	CSARDTGGNQPQHF	TGCAGTGCTAGAGATACGGGAGGCAATCAGCCCCAGCATTTT
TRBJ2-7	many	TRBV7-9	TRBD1	CASSSIGTGEYEQYF	TGTGCCAGCAGCTCCATTGGGACAGGGGAGTACGAGCAGTACTTC
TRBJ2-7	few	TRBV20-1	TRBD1	CSASGTGVSEQYF	TGCAGTGCTAGCGGAACAGGGGTCTCCGAGCAGTACTTC
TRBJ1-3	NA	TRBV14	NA	CASSPRGSLSGNTIYF	TGTGCCAGCAGCCCCCGGGGATCCCTCTCTGGAAACACCATATATTTT
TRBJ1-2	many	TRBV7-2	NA	CASSWGEQDAGYTF	TGTGCCAGCAGCTGGGGGGAACAGGATGCAGGCTACACCTTC
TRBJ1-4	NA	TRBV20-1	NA	CRGREKLFF	TGCAGGGGTCGTGAAAAACTGTTTTTT
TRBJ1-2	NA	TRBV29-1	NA	CSPPGLQSYTF	TGCAGCCCCCCGGGGTTACAGTCTTACACCTTC
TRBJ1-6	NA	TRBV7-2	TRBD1	CASSLGDRDLFHF	TGTGCCAGCAGCTTAGGGGACAGGGACCTCTTCCACTTT
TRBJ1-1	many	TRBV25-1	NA	CASETGLNTEAFF	TGTGCCAGCGAGACGGGGCTGAACACTGAAGCTTTCTTT